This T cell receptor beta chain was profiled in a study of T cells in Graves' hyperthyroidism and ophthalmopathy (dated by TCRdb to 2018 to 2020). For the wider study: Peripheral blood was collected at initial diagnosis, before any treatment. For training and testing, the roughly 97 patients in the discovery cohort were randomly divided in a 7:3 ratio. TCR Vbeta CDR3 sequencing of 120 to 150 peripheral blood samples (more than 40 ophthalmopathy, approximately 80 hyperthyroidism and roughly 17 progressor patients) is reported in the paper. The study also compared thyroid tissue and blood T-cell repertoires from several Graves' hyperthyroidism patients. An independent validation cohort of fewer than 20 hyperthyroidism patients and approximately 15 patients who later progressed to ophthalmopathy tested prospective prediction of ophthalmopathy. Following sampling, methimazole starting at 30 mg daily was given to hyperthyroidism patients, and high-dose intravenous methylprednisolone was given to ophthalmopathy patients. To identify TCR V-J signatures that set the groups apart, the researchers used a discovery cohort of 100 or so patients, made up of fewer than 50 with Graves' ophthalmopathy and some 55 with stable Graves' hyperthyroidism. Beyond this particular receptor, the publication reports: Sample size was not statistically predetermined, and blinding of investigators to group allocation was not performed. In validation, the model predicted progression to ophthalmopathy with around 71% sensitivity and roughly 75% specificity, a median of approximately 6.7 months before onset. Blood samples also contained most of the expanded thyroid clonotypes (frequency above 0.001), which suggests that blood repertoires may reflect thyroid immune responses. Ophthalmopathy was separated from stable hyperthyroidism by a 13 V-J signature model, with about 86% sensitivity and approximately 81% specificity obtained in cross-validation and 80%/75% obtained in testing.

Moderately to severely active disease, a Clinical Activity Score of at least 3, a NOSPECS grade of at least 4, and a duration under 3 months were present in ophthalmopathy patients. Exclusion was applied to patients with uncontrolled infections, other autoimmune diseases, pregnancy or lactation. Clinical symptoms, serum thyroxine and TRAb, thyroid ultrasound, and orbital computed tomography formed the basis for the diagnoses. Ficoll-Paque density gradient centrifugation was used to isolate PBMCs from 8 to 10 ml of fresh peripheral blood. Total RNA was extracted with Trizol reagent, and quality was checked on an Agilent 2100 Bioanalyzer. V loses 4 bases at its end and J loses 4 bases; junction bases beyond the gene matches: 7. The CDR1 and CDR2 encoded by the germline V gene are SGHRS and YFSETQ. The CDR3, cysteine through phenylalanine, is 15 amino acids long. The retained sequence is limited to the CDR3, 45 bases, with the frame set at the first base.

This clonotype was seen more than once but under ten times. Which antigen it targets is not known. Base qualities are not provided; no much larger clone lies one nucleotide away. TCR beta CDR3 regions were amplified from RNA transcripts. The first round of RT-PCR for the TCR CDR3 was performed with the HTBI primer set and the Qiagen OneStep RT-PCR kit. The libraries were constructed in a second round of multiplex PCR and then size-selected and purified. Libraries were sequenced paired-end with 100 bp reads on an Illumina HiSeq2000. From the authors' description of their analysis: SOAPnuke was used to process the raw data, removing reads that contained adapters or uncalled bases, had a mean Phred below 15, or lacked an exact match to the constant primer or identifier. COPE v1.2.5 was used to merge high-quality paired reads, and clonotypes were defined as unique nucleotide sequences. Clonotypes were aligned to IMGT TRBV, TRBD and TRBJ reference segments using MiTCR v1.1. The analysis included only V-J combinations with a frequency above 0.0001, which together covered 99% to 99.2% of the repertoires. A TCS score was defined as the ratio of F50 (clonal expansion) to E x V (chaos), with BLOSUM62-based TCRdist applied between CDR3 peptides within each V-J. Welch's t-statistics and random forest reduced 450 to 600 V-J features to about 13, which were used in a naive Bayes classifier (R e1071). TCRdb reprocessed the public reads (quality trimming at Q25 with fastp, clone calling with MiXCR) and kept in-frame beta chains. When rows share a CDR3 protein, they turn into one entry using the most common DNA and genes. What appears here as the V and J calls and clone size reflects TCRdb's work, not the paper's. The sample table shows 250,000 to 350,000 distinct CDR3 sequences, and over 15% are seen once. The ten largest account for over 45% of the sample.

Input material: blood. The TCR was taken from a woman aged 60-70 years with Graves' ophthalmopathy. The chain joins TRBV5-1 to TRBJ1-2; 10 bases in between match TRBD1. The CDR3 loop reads CASSPRTGGSYGYTF. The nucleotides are TGCGCCAGCAGCCCCCGGACAGGGGGGAGCTATGGCTACACCTTC.